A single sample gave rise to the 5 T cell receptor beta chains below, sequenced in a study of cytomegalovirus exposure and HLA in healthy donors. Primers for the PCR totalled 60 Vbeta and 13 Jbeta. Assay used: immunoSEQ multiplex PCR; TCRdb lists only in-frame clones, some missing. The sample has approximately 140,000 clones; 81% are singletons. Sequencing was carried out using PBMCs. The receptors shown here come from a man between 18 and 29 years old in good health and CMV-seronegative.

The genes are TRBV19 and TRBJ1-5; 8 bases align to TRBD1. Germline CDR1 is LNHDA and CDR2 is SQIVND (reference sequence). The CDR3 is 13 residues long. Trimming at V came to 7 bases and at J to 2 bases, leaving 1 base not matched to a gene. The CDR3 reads CASMDRGNQPQHF. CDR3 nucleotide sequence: TGTGCCAGTATGGACAGGGGCAATCAGCCCCAGCATTTT. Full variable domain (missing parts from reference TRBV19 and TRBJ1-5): DGGITQSPKYLFRKEGQNVTLSCEQNLNHDAMYWYRQDPGQGLRLIYYSQIVNDFQKGDIAEGYSVSREKKESFPLTVTSAQKNPTAFYLCASMDRGNQPQHFGDGTRLSIL.

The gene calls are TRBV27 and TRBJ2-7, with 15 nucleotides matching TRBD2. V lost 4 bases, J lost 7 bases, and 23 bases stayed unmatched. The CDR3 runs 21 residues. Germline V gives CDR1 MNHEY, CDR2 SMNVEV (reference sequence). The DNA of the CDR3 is TGTGCCAGCAGTTCCTACAACGTACCGGGACTAGCGGGGGGTGCCCTAGTGGAGCAGTACTTC. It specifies CASSSYNVPGLAGGALVEQYF.

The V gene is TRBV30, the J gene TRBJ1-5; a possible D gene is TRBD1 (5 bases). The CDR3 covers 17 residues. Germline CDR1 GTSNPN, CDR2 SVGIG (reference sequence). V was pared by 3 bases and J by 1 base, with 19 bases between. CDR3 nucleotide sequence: TGTGCCTGGAGCCCCACTTGGGGCACAGAGAGCAATCAGCCCCAGCATTTT. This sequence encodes CAWSPTWGTESNQPQHF.

CDR3 nucleotide sequence: TGTGCCAGCAGCTTGGGCGAAGATGGCTGGAAGGAGCAGTTCTTC. Amino acid sequence: CASSLGEDGWKEQFF. The rearrangement uses TRBV7-3 and TRBJ2-1; D gene ambiguous. V was clipped by 3 bases and J by 10 bases, with 19 bases between them. There are 15 residues in the CDR3. Germline V gene sequence: CDR1 SGHTA, CDR2 FQGTGA.

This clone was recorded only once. The CDR3 loop reads CASRFSLMNTEAFF. CDR3 bases: TGTGCCAGCAGATTCAGTCTGATGAACACTGAAGCTTTCTTT. V is TRBV28 and J is TRBJ1-1; D is unclear. Germline lookup yields CDR1 MDHEN and CDR2 SYDVKM. The CDR3 is 14 amino acids. V was cut by 6 bases and J by 0 bases, with 11 bases left in between.